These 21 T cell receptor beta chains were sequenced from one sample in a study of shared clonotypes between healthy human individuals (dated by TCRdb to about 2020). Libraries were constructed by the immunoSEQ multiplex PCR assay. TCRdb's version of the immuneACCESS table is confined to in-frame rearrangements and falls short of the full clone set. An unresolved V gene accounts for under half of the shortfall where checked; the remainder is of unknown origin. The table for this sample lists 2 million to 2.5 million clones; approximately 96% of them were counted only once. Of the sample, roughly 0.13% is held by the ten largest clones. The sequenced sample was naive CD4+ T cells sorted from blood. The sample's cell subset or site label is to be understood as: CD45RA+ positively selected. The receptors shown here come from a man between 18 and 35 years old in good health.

DNA for the CDR3: TGTGCCAGCAGCGTCCGGGACCAAGGGTACGAGCAGTACTTC. This sequence encodes CASSVRDQGYEQYF. The chain joins TRBV9 to TRBJ2-7; possibly TRBD1 or TRBD2 for D (5 bases each). V gave up 2 bases and J gave up 4 bases, with 13 bases separating them. There are 14 residues in the CDR3. Germline loops: CDR1 SGDLS, CDR2 YYNGEE.

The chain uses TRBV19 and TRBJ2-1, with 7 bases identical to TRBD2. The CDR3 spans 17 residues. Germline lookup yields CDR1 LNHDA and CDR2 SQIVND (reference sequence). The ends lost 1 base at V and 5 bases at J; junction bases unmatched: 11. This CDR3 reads CASSIVFRASGHNEQFF. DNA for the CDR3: TGTGCCAGTAGTATAGTTTTCCGGGCTAGCGGTCACAATGAGCAGTTCTTC.

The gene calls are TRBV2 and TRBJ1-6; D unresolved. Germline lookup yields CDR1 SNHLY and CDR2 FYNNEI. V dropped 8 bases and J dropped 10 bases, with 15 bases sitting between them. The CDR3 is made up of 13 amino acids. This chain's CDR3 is CASRGSSGSPLHF. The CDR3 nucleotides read TGTGCCAGCCGAGGCAGCTCTGGCTCACCCCTCCACTTT.

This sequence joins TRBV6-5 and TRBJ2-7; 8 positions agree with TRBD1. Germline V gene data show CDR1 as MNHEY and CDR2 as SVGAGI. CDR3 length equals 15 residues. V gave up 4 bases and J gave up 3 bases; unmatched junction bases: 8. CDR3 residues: CASSSDRVGSYEQYF. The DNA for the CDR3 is TGTGCCAGCAGTTCGGACAGGGTGGGGAGCTACGAGCAGTACTTC.

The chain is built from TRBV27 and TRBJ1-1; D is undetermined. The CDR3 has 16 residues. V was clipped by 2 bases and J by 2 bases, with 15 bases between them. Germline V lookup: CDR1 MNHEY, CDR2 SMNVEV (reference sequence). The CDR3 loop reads CASSLSPLIFNTEAFF. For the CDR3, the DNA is TGTGCCAGCAGTTTAAGCCCCCTCATATTTAACACTGAAGCTTTCTTT.

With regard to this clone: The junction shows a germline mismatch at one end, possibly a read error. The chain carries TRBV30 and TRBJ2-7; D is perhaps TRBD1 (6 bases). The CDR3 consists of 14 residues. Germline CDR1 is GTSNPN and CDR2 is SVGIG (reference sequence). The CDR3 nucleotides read TGTGCCTGGAGTGACCCCCGGACAGCCTTAATCTCTCGCTTC. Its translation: CAWSDPRTALISRF.

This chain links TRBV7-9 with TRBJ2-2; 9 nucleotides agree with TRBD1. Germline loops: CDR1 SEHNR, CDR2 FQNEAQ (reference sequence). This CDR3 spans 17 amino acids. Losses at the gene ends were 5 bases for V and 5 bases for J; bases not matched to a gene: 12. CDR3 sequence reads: CASSQTGQGIGTGELFF. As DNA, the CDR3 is TGTGCCAGCAGCCAAACCGGACAGGGGATTGGAACCGGGGAGCTGTTTTTT.

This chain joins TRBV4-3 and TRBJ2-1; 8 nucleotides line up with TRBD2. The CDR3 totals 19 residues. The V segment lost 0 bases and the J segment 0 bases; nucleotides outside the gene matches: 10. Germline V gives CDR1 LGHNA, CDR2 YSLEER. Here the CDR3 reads CASSQDSGTSNPSYNEQFF. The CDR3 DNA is TGCGCCAGCAGCCAAGATAGCGGGACTTCCAACCCCTCCTACAATGAGCAGTTCTTC.

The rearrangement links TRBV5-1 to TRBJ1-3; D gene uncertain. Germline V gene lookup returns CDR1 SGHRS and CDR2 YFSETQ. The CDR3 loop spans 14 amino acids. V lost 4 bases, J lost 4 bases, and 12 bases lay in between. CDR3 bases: TGCGCCAGCAGCCCTCAGGCTGAAGGAAACACCATATATTTT. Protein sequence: CASSPQAEGNTIYF.

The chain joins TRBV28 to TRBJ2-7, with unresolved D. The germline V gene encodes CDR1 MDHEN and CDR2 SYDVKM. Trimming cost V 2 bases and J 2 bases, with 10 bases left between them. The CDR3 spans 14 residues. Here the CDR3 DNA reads TGTGCCAGCAGTTTAAATCCCGCAGCCTACGAGCAGTACTTC. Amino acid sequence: CASSLNPAAYEQYF.

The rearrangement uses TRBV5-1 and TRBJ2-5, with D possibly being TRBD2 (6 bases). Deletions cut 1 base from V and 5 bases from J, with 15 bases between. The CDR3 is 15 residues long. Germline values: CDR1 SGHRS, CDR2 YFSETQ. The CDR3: CASSLQEGSGETQYF. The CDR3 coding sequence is TGCGCCAGCAGCTTGCAGGAGGGGTCGGGGGAGACCCAGTACTTC. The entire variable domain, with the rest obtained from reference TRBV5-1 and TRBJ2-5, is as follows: KAGVTQTPRYLIKTRGQQVTLSCSPISGHRSVSWYQQTPGQGLQFLFEYFSETQRNKGNFPGRFSGRQFSNSRSEMNVSTLELGDSALYLCASSLQEGSGETQYFGPGTRLLVL.

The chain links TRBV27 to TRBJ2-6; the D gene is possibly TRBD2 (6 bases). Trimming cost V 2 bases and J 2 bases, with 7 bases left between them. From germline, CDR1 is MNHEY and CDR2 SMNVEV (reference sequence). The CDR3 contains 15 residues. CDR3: CASSLAGTGANVLTF. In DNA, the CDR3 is TGTGCCAGCAGTTTAGCGGGGACTGGGGCCAACGTCCTGACTTTC.

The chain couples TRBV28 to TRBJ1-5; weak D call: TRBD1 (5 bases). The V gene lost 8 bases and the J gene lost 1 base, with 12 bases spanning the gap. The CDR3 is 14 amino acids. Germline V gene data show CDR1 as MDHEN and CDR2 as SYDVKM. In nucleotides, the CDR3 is TGTGCCAGCTGCCCCGGGGGAAGCAATCAGCCCCAGCATTTT. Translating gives CASCPGGSNQPQHF.

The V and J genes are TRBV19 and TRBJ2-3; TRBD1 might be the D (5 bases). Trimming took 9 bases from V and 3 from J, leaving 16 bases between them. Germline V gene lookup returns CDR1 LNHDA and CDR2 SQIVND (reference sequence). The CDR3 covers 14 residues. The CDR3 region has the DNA TGTGCCAGCGATCCAGGGTGGGGAACAGATACGCAGTATTTT. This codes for CASDPGWGTDTQYF.

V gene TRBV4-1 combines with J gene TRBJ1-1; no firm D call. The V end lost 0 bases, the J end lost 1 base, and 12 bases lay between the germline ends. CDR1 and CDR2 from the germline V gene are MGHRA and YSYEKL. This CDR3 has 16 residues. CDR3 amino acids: CASSQEKRVPNTEAFF. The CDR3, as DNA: TGCGCCAGCAGCCAAGAAAAGAGGGTCCCGAACACTGAAGCTTTCTTT.

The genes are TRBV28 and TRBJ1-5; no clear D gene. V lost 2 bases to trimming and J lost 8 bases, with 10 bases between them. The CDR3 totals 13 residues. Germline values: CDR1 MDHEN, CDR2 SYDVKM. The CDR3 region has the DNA TGTGCCAGCAGTTTAATTCGGCCGGAGCCCCAGCATTTT. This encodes CASSLIRPEPQHF.

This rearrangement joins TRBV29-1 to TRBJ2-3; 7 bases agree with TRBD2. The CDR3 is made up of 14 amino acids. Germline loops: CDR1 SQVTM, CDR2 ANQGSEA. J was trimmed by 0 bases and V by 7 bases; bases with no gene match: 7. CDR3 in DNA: TGCAGCGCCAGAGCGGGACGTAGCACAGATACGCAGTATTTT. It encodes CSARAGRSTDTQYF.

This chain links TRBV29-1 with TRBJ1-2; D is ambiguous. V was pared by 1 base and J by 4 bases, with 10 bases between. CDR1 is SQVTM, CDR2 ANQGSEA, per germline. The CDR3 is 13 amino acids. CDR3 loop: CSVEGGYGYGYTF. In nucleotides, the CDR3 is TGCAGCGTTGAAGGGGGATACGGCTATGGCTACACCTTC.

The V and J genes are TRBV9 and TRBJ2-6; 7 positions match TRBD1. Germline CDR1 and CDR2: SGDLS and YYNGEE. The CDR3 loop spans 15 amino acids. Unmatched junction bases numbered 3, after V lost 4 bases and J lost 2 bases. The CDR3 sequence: CASSLDRAGANVLTF. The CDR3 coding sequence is TGTGCCAGCAGCTTAGACAGGGCTGGGGCCAACGTCCTGACTTTC. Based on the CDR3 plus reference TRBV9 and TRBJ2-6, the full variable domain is DSGVTQTPKHLITATGQRVTLRCSPRSGDLSVYWYQQSLDQGLQFLIQYYNGEERAKGNILERFSAQQFPDLHSELNLSSLELGDSALYFCASSLDRAGANVLTFGAGSRLTVL.

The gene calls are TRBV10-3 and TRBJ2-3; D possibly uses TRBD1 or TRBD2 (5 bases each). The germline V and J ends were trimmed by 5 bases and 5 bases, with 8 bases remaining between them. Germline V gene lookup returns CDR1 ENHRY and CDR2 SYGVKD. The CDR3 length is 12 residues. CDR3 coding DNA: TGTGCCATCAGTCTTGGGGGAGATACGCAGTATTTT. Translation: CAISLGGDTQYF.

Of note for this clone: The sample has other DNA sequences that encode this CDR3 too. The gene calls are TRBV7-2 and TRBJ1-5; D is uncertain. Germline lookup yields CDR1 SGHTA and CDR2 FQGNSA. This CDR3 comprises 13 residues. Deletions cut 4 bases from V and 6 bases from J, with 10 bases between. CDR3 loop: CASSSGVGQPQHF. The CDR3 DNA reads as TGTGCCAGCAGCTCCGGGGTAGGTCAGCCCCAGCATTTT. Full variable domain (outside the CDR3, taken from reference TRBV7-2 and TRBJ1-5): GAGVSQSPSNKVTEKGKDVELRCDPISGHTALYWYRQSLGQGLEFLIYFQGNSAPDKSGLPSDRFSAERTGGSVSTLTIQRTQQEDSAVYLCASSSGVGQPQHFGDGTRLSIL.